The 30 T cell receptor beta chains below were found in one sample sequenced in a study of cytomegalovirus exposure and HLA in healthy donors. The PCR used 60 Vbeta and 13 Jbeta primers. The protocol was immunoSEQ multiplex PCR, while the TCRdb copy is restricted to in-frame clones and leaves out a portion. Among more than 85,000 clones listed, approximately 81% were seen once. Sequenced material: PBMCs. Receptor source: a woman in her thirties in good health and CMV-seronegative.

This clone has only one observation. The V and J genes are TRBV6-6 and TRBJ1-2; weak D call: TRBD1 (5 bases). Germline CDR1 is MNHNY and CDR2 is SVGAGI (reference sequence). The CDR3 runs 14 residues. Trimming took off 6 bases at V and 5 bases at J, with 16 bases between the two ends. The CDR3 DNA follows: TGTGCCAGCAGCCTCGTTGAGGGACTATATGGCTACACCTTC. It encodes CASSLVEGLYGYTF.

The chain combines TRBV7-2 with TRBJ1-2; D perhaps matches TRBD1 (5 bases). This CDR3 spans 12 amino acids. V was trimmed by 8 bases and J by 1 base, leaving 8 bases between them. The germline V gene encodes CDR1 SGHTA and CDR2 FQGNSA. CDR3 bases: TGTGCCAGCTCCGGGGGTAACTATGGCTACACCTTC. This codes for CASSGGNYGYTF.

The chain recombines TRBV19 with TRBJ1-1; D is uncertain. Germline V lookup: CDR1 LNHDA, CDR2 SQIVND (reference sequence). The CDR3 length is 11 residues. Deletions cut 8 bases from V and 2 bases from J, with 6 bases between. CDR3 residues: CASLSNTEAFF. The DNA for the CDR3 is TGTGCCAGTCTTAGTAACACTGAAGCTTTCTTT.

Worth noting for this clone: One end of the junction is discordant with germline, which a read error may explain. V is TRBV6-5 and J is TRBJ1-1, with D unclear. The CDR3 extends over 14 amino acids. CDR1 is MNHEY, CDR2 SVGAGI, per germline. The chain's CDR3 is CTSSPPPGNTEAFF. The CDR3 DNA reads TGTACCAGCAGTCCCCCTCCCGGTAACACTGAAGCTTTCTTT.

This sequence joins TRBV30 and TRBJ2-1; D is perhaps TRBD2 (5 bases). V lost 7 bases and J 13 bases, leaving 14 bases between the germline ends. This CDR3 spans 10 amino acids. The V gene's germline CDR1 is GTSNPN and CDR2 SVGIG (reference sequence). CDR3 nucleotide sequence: TGTGCCTTCCAAGGAGGTCGTCAGTTCTTC. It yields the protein CAFQGGRQFF.

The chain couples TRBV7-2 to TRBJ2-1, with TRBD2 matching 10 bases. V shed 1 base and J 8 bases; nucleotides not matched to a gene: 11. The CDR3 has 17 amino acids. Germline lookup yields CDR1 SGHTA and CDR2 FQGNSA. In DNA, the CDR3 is TGTGCCAGCAGCTTAGGTCGAGCTAGCGGGAGTGTCGATGAGCAGTTCTTC. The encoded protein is CASSLGRASGSVDEQFF.

The CDR3 DNA sequence: TGTGCCAGCAGTGTTCCCCAAACCTACGAGCAGTACTTC. Amino acids: CASSVPQTYEQYF. The gene calls are TRBV28 and TRBJ2-7; D remains unclear. There are 13 residues in the CDR3. Trimming removed 5 bases at V and 2 bases at J, with 10 bases between. Germline values: CDR1 MDHEN, CDR2 SYDVKM. The full variable domain, its missing parts supplied by reference TRBV28 and TRBJ2-7, is DVKVTQSSRYLVKRTGEKVFLECVQDMDHENMFWYRQDPGLGLRLIYFSYDVKMKEKGDIPEGYSVSREKKERFSLILESASTNQTSMYLCASSVPQTYEQYFGPGTRLTVT.

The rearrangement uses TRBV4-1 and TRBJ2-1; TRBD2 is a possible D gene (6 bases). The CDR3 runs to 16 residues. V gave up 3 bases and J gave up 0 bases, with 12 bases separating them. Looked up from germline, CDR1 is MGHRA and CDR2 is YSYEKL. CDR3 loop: CASSQGTGISYNEQFF. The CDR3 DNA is TGCGCCAGCAGCCAGGGGACTGGCATCTCCTACAATGAGCAGTTCTTC.

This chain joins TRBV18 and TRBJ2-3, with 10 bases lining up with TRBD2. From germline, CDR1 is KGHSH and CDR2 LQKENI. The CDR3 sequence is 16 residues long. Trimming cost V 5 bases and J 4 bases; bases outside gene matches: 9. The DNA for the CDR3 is TGTGCCAGCTCATTTGCCCCTAGCGGGAGTTCAGATACGCAGTATTTT. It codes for CASSFAPSGSSDTQYF.

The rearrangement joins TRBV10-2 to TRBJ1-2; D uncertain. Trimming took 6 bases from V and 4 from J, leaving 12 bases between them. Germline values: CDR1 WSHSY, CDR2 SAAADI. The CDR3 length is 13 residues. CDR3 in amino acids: CASSSGRSYGYTF. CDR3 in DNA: TGCGCCAGCAGCTCCGGGAGAAGCTATGGCTACACCTTC.

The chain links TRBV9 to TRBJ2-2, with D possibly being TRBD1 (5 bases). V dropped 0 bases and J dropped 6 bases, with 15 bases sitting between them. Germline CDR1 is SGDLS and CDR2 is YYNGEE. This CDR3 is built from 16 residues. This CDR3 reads CASSVVAGPTSGELFF. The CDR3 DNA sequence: TGTGCCAGCAGCGTAGTCGCAGGGCCGACATCCGGGGAGCTGTTTTTT.

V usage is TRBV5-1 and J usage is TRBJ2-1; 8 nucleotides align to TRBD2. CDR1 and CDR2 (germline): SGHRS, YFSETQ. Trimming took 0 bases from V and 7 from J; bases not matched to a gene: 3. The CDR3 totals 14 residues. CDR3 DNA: TGCGCCAGCAGCTTGGGGCGGGAGGCTAATGAGCAGTTCTTC. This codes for CASSLGREANEQFF.

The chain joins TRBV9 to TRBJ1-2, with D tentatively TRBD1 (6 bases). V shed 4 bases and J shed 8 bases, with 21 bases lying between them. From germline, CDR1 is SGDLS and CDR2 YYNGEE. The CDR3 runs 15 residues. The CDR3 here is CASSPPWGGAGGYTF. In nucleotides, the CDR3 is TGTGCCAGCAGCCCACCCTGGGGGGGCGCGGGGGGCTACACCTTC.

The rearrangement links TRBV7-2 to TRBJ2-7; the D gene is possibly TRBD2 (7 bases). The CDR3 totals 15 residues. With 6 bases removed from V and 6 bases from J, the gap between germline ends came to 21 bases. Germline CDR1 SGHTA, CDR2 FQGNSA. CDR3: CASSEGGAIPGEQYF. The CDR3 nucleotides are TGTGCCAGCAGTGAAGGGGGGGCCATACCCGGCGAGCAGTACTTC.

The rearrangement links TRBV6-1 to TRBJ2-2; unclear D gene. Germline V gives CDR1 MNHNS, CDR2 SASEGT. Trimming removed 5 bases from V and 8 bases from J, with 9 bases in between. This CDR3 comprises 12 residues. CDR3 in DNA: TGTGCCAGCAGTCACGAGTGGGGGGAGCTGTTTTTT. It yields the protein CASSHEWGELFF.

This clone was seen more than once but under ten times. The CDR3 bases are TGTGCCAGCTCACCACCGTGGGCTAGCGGAAAACACTACGAGCAGTACTTC. As protein: CASSPPWASGKHYEQYF. V usage is TRBV18 and J usage is TRBJ2-7; 7 bases line up with TRBD2. Germline trimming cut 0 bases from V and 3 bases from J; bases unmatched to any gene: 11. The CDR3 consists of 17 residues. The germline gives CDR1 KGHSH, CDR2 LQKENI.

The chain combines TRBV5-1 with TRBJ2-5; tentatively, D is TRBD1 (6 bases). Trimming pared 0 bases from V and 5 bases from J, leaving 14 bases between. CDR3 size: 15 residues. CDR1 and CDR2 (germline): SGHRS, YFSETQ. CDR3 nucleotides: TGCGCCAGCAGCTTGGCAGTTGGGGGCCTTGAGACCCAGTACTTC. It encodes CASSLAVGGLETQYF.

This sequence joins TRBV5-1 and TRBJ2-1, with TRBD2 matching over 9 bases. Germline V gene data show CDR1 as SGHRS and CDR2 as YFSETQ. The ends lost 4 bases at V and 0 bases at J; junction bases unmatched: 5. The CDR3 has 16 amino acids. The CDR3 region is CASSVGLAPSYNEQFF. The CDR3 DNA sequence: TGCGCCAGCAGCGTGGGACTAGCCCCCTCCTACAATGAGCAGTTCTTC. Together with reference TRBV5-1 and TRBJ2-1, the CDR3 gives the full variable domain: KAGVTQTPRYLIKTRGQQVTLSCSPISGHRSVSWYQQTPGQGLQFLFEYFSETQRNKGNFPGRFSGRQFSNSRSEMNVSTLELGDSALYLCASSVGLAPSYNEQFFGPGTRLTVL.

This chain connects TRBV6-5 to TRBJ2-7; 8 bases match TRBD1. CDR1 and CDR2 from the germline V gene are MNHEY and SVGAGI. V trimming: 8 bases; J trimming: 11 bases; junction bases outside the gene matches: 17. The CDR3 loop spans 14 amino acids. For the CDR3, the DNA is TGTGCCAGCGGACCAACAGGGGGTAGGTCGGTTGAGTACTTC. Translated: CASGPTGGRSVEYF.

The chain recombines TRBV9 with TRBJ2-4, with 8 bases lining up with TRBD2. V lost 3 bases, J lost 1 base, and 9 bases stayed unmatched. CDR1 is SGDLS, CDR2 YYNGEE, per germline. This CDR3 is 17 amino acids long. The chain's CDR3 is CASSAGGHYAAKNIQYF. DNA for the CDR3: TGTGCCAGCAGCGCGGGAGGGCACTACGCGGCCAAAAACATTCAGTACTTC.

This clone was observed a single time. The CDR3 DNA follows: TGTGCCAGCAGTATGAGGGGGACGGACTCTGGGGCCAACGTCCTGACTTTC. Translating it yields CASSMRGTDSGANVLTF. The chain joins TRBV9 to TRBJ2-6; D might be TRBD1 (6 bases). The CDR3 loop spans 17 amino acids. The V end lost 5 bases, the J end lost 0 bases, and 15 bases lay between the germline ends. Germline V gene lookup returns CDR1 SGDLS and CDR2 YYNGEE.

CDR3 sequence (DNA): TGTGCCTGGAGCGGACAGGGGGCCACTGAAGCTTTCTTT. It encodes CAWSGQGATEAFF. The chain joins TRBV30 to TRBJ1-1, with 11 bases identical to TRBD1. The germline gives CDR1 GTSNPN, CDR2 SVGIG (reference sequence). This CDR3 spans 13 amino acids. After removal of 3 bases from V and 4 bases from J, the junction contained 1 base not matched to a gene.

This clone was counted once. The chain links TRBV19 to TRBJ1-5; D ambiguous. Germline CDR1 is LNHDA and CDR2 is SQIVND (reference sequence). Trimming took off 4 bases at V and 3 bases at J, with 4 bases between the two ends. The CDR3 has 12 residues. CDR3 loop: CASSTLNQPQHF. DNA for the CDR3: TGTGCCAGTAGTACCCTCAATCAGCCCCAGCATTTT.

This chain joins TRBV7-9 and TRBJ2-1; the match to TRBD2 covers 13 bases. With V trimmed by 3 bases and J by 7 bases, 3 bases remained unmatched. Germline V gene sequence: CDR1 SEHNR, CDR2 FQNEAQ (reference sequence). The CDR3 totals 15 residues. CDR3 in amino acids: CASSFRTSGRNEQFF. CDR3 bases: TGTGCCAGCAGCTTTCGGACTAGCGGGAGAAATGAGCAGTTCTTC.

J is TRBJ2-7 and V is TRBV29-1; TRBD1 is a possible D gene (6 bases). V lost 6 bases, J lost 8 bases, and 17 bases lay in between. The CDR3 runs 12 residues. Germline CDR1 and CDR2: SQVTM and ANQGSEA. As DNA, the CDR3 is TGCAGCGTCGCTACCCAGGGGTTCCAGCAGTACTTC. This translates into CSVATQGFQQYF.

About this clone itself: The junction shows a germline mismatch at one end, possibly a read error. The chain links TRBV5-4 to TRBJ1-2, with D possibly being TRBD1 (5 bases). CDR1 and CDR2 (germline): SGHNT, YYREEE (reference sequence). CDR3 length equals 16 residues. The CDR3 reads CASRPAGDYYNYGCTF. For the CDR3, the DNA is TGTGCCAGCAGACCTGCCGGGGACTACTATAACTATGGCTGCACCTTC.

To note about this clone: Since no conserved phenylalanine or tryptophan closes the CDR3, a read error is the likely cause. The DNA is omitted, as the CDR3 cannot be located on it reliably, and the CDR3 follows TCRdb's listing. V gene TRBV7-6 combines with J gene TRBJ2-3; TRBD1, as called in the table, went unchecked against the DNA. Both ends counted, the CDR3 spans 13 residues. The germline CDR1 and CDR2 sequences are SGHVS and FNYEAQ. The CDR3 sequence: CASSSIGQGVLVY.

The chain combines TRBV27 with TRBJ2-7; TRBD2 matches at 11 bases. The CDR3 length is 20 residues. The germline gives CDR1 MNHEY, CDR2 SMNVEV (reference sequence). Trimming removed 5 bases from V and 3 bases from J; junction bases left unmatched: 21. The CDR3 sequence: CASSPSILAGVIRDHYEQYF. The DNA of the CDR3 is TGTGCCAGCAGTCCGTCCATACTAGCGGGAGTAATCAGAGACCACTACGAGCAGTACTTC.

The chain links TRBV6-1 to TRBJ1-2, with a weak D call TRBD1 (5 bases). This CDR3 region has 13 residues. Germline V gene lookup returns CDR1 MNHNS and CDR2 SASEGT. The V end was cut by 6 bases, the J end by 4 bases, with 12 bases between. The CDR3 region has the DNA TGTGCCAGCAGCGTAACAGGCGTCTATGGCTACACCTTC. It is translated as CASSVTGVYGYTF.

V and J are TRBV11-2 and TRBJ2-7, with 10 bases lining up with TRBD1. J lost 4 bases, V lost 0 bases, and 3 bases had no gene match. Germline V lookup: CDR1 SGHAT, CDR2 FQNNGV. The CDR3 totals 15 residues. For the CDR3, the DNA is TGTGCCAGCAGCTTAGATGGGACAGGGGAATACGAGCAGTACTTC. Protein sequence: CASSLDGTGEYEQYF. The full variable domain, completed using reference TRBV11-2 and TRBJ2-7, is EAGVAQSPRYKIIEKRQSVAFWCNPISGHATLYWYQQILGQGPKLLIQFQNNGVVDDSQLPKDRFSAERLKGVDSTLKIQPAKLEDSAVYLCASSLDGTGEYEQYFGPGTRLTVT.